This is a list of T cell receptor beta chains from one sample in a study of cytomegalovirus exposure and HLA in healthy donors. Sequenced by immunoSEQ multiplex PCR; TCRdb stores in-frame clones only, minus some. The repertoire has 200,000 to 250,000 clones, about 89% of them found once; the top ten carry 1.1%. The sequencing input was PBMCs. Source of these receptors: a woman younger than 35 in good health and CMV-seronegative. The CDR3 runs from the conserved cysteine through the conserved F or W. A D gene is named only where the DNA matches it firmly. Size values are once, few and many counts, or a class for expanded clones, and some rows have none.

TRBJ2-3 . TRBV5-1 once 17 CASKYPLDLGEADTQYF TGCGCCAGCAAGTATCCCCTAGACTTGGGAGAAGCGGATACGCAGTATTTT
TRBJ1-2 . TRBV6-4 . 15 CASSETALSNYGYTF TGTGCCAGCAGTGAAACAGCCCTCTCTAACTATGGCTACACCTTC
TRBJ1-2 TRBD1 TRBV6-5 . 13 CASRQTGVGGYTF TGTGCCAGCAGACAAACAGGGGTTGGTGGCTACACCTTC
TRBJ1-2 . TRBV19 . 15 CASSIEPLENYGYTF TGTGCCAGTAGTATAGAACCCCTGGAGAACTATGGCTACACCTTC
TRBJ1-1 . TRBV2 few 12 CLQAQGKTEAFF TGCCTCCAGGCTCAGGGGAAAACTGAAGCTTTCTTT
TRBJ2-1 . TRBV5-1 . 11 CASSFSYEQFF TGCGCCAGCAGCTTTAGCTATGAGCAGTTCTTC
TRBJ2-7 TRBD2 TRBV27 . 14 CASKGLADPYEQYF TGTGCCAGCAAGGGACTAGCGGATCCCTACGAGCAGTACTTC
TRBJ1-1 TRBD1 TRBV12-5 once 14 CASGLTGANTEAFF TGTGCTAGTGGTTTAACAGGGGCGAACACTGAAGCTTTCTTT
TRBJ2-2 TRBD2 TRBV6-5 . 16 CASSYTRGDRTGELFF TGTGCCAGCAGTTACACCCGGGGGGATCGAACCGGGGAGCTGTTTTTT
TRBJ1-1 TRBD1 TRBV18 . 15 CASSSPTGVNTEAFF TGTGCCAGCTCATCCCCGACAGGGGTGAACACTGAAGCTTTCTTT
TRBJ2-7 TRBD1 TRBV7-9 . 15 CASSSGTGGPYEQYF TGTGCCAGCAGCTCCGGGACAGGGGGCCCCTACGAGCAGTACTTC
TRBJ2-1 TRBD2 TRBV6-1 . 14 CASRRAGDRDEQFF TGTGCCAGCCGCCGGGCGGGAGATCGGGATGAGCAGTTCTTC
TRBJ2-7 . TRBV7-6 . 11 CASRGTGEQYF TGTGCCAGCAGGGGAACAGGGGAGCAGTACTTC
TRBJ2-3 TRBD1 TRBV5-1 few 16 CASSLALGQGVDTQYF TGCGCCAGCAGCTTGGCCCTGGGACAGGGGGTAGATACGCAGTATTTT
TRBJ2-7 . TRBV23-1 once 16 CASSQSIAEGSYEQYF TGCGCCAGCAGTCAATCGATCGCGGAGGGGTCCTACGAGCAGTACTTC
TRBJ1-1 TRBD1 TRBV5-1 . 16 CASKLQGVASNTEAFF TGCGCCAGCAAACTACAGGGGGTCGCGTCCAACACTGAAGCTTTCTTT
TRBJ2-7 . TRBV7-6 . 13 CASSSPTIYEQYF TGTGCCAGCAGCTCGCCAACAATCTACGAGCAGTACTTC